The T cell receptor beta chain described here comes from a study of blood T cell repertoires in COVID-19. At the level of the study: There were acute and convalescent COVID-19 samples, and they came from the United States, Italy and Spain. Sample material is recorded as cDNA or gDNA derived from T cells, B-cell-depleted T cells, or PBMCs.

From germline, CDR1 is LGHNT and CDR2 FRNRAP. V dropped 5 bases and J dropped 2 bases, with 12 bases sitting between them. CDR3 length: 14 amino acids. Sequencing used immunoSEQ multiplex PCR; TCRdb keeps in-frame clones, though not all of them. This sample carries 260,000 or so clones, 75% to 90% of them seen once, and the ten largest clones take 2.5%. This TCR came from a woman between 45 and 65 years old who had recovered from COVID-19. J is TRBJ2-5 and V is TRBV12-5; D uncertain. The sequenced material came from PBMCs or T cells enriched from blood (not recorded which). In DNA form, the CDR3 reads TGTGCTAGTGGTACCCGTTTGGAGCAAGAGACCCAGTACTTC. Translating it yields CASGTRLEQETQYF.